A single count supports the clone carrying this T cell receptor (beta chain). These data are taken from a study of T cell changes during pregnancy in multiple sclerosis. V shed 1 base and J 8 bases; nucleotides not matched to a gene: 1. Germline-derived CDR1 and CDR2 are LNHDA and SQIVND (reference sequence). This CDR3 contains 13 residues. Sequenced by immunoSEQ multiplex PCR; TCRdb stores in-frame clones only, minus some. The sample holds 30,000 to 35,000 clones; 90% are singletons and the top ten take 9.5% to 15%. The input for sequencing was CD8+ T cells from peripheral blood mononuclear cells, taken in the first trimester of pregnancy. This TCR was sampled from a female donor with multiple sclerosis, enrolled in a pregnancy study. The gene calls are TRBV19 and TRBJ2-1; TRBD1 matches at 8 bases. CDR3 loop: CASSIADRDEQFF. The DNA for the CDR3 is TGTGCCAGTAGTATAGCGGACAGGGATGAGCAGTTCTTC. Based on the CDR3 plus reference TRBV19 and TRBJ2-1, the full variable domain is DGGITQSPKYLFRKEGQNVTLSCEQNLNHDAMYWYRQDPGQGLRLIYYSQIVNDFQKGDIAEGYSVSREKKESFPLTVTSAQKNPTAFYLCASSIADRDEQFFGPGTRLTVL.